The 13 T cell receptor beta chains reported below all come from one sample, sequenced in a study of T-cell memory formation after mild COVID-19. TCRdb re-derived calls from the 5' RACE reads in MiXCR, one entry per CDR3 protein. The data hold hundreds of thousands of distinct CDR3 sequences, with 18% observed a single time. Sequencing input: PBMCs or a T cell subset sorted from them (not recorded which). These receptors all come from an adult woman who had mild COVID-19 (a few samples of this study predate the infection). Cell type and time point are not known.

This sequence joins TRBV5-1 and TRBJ2-7; 11 bases match TRBD1. Germline trimming cut 3 bases from V and 1 base from J; bases unmatched to any gene: 3. Germline lookup yields CDR1 SGHRS and CDR2 YFSETQ. This CDR3 spans 15 amino acids. The CDR3 sequence is CASSWGTGGSYEQYF. CDR3 DNA: TGCGCCAGCAGCTGGGGGACAGGGGGATCCTACGAGCAGTACTTC.

The chain couples TRBV5-6 to TRBJ2-2, with D tentatively TRBD2 (6 bases). The CDR3 runs to 16 residues. Germline V gives CDR1 SGHDT, CDR2 YYEEEE. Trimming took 2 bases from V and 6 from J, leaving 17 bases between them. CDR3 in DNA: TGTGCCAGCAGCTTAGGTCGGGGGAGGTCCCCCGGGGAGCTGTTTTTT. It translates to CASSLGRGRSPGELFF.

The chain couples TRBV4-1 to TRBJ1-1; unclear D gene. V shed 0 bases and J shed 7 bases, with 6 bases lying between them. Germline values: CDR1 MGHRA, CDR2 YSYEKL. CDR3 length: 12 residues. Here the CDR3 DNA reads TGCGCCAGCAGCCAAGAAATGGGTGAAGCTTTCTTT. Its protein product is CASSQEMGEAFF.

V is TRBV5-4 and J is TRBJ2-3, with TRBD2 matching over 10 bases. CDR3 length: 15 amino acids. Per germline, CDR1 SGHNT and CDR2 YYREEE (reference sequence). The V gene end was trimmed by 1 base and the J gene end by 3 bases; junction bases not matched to a gene: 2. CDR3 loop: CASSLPSGRTDTQYF. The CDR3 DNA sequence: TGTGCCAGCAGCTTGCCTAGCGGGAGAACAGATACGCAGTATTTT.

V usage is TRBV21-1 and J usage is TRBJ2-3; TRBD1 is the table's D call and was not checked against the DNA. TRBV21-1 is listed as a pseudogene. The CDR3 has 17 amino acids. The CDR3 DNA reads TGTGCCAACTTTCCCACGCAATTGGGGGGCTCCACAGATACGCAGTATTTT. It codes for CANFPTQLGGSTDTQYF.

The chain recombines TRBV27 with TRBJ2-1, with TRBD2 matching over 11 bases. The CDR3 is 16 residues long. The V gene's germline CDR1 is MNHEY and CDR2 SMNVEV (reference sequence). Germline trimming cut 1 base from V and 8 bases from J; bases unmatched to any gene: 7. The CDR3 DNA is TGTGCCAGCAGTTTATACCCTAGCGGGGGGCCGGATGAGCAGTTCTTC. Translated, it gives CASSLYPSGGPDEQFF.

This clonotype has at least ten counts. The gene calls are TRBV12-3 or TRBV12-4 and TRBJ2-1; 7 bases fit TRBD2. The CDR3 spans 15 residues. V trimming: 3 bases; J trimming: 9 bases; junction bases outside the gene matches: 11. CDR3 region: CASSFGGGSPGEQFF. The CDR3 nucleotides are TGTGCCAGCAGTTTTGGAGGCGGGAGCCCGGGTGAGCAGTTCTTC.

The V call is TRBV6-5, the J call TRBJ1-5; 8 bases agree with TRBD1. CDR3 length: 13 residues. V lost 5 bases and J lost 6; bases outside the gene matches: 3. CDR1 MNHEY and CDR2 SVGAGI come from the germline V gene. CDR3 loop: CASSATGVQPQHF. The CDR3 DNA reads as TGTGCCAGCAGTGCGACAGGGGTTCAGCCCCAGCATTTT.

The rearrangement uses TRBV7-9 and TRBJ2-6, with a possible D match to TRBD1 (6 bases). Germline values: CDR1 SEHNR, CDR2 FQNEAQ (reference sequence). This CDR3 is 17 amino acids long. The V gene lost 5 bases and the J gene lost 2 bases, with 16 bases spanning the gap. CDR3 residues: CASSHTGTGTGANVLTF. CDR3 sequence (DNA): TGTGCCAGCAGCCATACCGGCACAGGGACTGGGGCCAACGTCCTGACTTTC.

This clonotype was detected a few times. The genes are TRBV5-1 and TRBJ1-2, with D tentatively TRBD1 (5 bases). The CDR3 covers 15 residues. Germline V lookup: CDR1 SGHRS, CDR2 YFSETQ. V dropped 0 bases and J dropped 4 bases, with 13 bases sitting between them. The CDR3: CASSLGPGEGYGYTF. CDR3 DNA: TGCGCCAGCAGCTTGGGGCCGGGGGAAGGCTATGGCTACACCTTC.

A few counts support this clonotype. DNA of the CDR3: TGTGCCAGCAGCTCTCTAGATGAGGAGACCCAGTACTTC. Amino acids: CASSSLDEETQYF. This rearrangement joins TRBV27 to TRBJ2-5; D unresolved. CDR1 and CDR2 from the germline V gene are MNHEY and SMNVEV (reference sequence). This CDR3 is 13 amino acids long. Trimming pared 6 bases from V and 5 bases from J, leaving 13 bases between.

This chain uses TRBV4-3 with TRBJ2-1, with 9 bases identical to TRBD2. From germline, CDR1 is LGHNA and CDR2 YSLEER. V shed 0 bases, J shed 0 bases, and the junction held 6 bases outside the gene matches. The CDR3 consists of 18 residues. The CDR3 region is CASSQETGLARSYNEQFF. In DNA form, the CDR3 reads TGCGCCAGCAGCCAAGAAACGGGACTAGCCCGCTCCTACAATGAGCAGTTCTTC.

This clonotype was counted between two and nine times. V is TRBV4-1 and J is TRBJ2-2, with 7 positions matching TRBD2. This CDR3 is 15 amino acids long. Germline V lookup: CDR1 MGHRA, CDR2 YSYEKL. Germline trimming cut 4 bases from V and 4 bases from J; bases unmatched to any gene: 6. For the CDR3, the DNA is TGCGCCAGCAGCCTCCAGTGGACTAGCACCGGGGAGCTGTTTTTT. It specifies CASSLQWTSTGELFF.